Presented here are 6 T cell receptor beta chains from one specimen sequenced in a study of blood T cell repertoires in COVID-19. The method was immunoSEQ multiplex PCR; TCRdb's version includes in-frame clones alone and lacks a portion of them. The table has roughly 200,000 clones, around nine tenths seen once; the top ten hold 5.5% to 7%. Sample: peripheral blood. These receptors came from a woman between 40 and 50 years old who had recovered from COVID-19.

V usage is TRBV19 and J usage is TRBJ2-7, with D possibly TRBD1 on 6 matching bases. Germline-derived CDR1 and CDR2 are LNHDA and SQIVND (reference sequence). V lost 6 bases and J lost 5, with 17 bases in between. The CDR3 totals 14 residues. CDR3 DNA sequence: TGTGCCAGTAGCGACTCCGGGACAATCGACGAGCAGTACTTC. Its protein is CASSDSGTIDEQYF.

This chain joins TRBV5-1 and TRBJ2-1, with 10 bases identical to TRBD2. Trimming cost V 4 bases and J 7 bases; bases outside gene matches: 14. This CDR3 is 17 amino acids long. Germline CDR1 and CDR2: SGHRS and YFSETQ. This chain's CDR3 is CASSPTASGSGRNEQFF. In nucleotides, the CDR3 is TGCGCCAGCAGCCCCACGGCTAGCGGGAGTGGTCGGAATGAGCAGTTCTTC.

This clone came up once. J is TRBJ2-1 and V is TRBV24-1, with 13 bases identical to TRBD2. From germline, CDR1 is KGHDR and CDR2 SFDVKD. The CDR3 sequence is 15 residues long. The J segment lost 8 bases and the V segment lost 5 bases, leaving 5 bases of the junction unmatched. The CDR3: CATSGTSGREDEQFF. The CDR3 DNA sequence: TGTGCCACCAGTGGCACTAGCGGGAGGGAGGATGAGCAGTTCTTC.

The chain employs TRBV15 and TRBJ2-7, with D perhaps matching TRBD2 (5 bases). Germline values: CDR1 LNHNV, CDR2 YYDKDF (reference sequence). The CDR3 sequence is 13 residues long. The germline V and J ends were trimmed by 5 bases and 4 bases, with 12 bases remaining between them. This CDR3 reads CATSGPDLYEQYF. Written as DNA, the CDR3 is TGTGCCACCAGCGGTCCGGACTTATACGAGCAGTACTTC.

This chain links TRBV30 with TRBJ1-5, with TRBD1 as a possible D gene (5 bases). The CDR3 loop spans 14 amino acids. V was cut by 5 bases and J by 2 bases, with 13 bases left in between. Germline V gene lookup returns CDR1 GTSNPN and CDR2 SVGIG (reference sequence). CDR3 in DNA: TGTGCCTGGTCCCCAGGGTGGGGCAATCAGCCCCAGCATTTT. This sequence encodes CAWSPGWGNQPQHF.

This clone was observed a single time. The chain uses TRBV6-5 and TRBJ1-4, with 7 bases matching TRBD1. The germline V gene has CDR1 MNHEY and CDR2 SVGAGI. This CDR3 region has 14 residues. Trimming cost V 6 bases and J 4 bases; bases outside gene matches: 5. This CDR3 reads CASRGTAINEKLFF. DNA for the CDR3: TGTGCCAGCAGGGGGACAGCAATTAATGAAAAACTGTTTTTT.